The next 20 T cell receptor beta chains were all read from a single sample in a study of pediatric ulcerative colitis. Generated by immunoSEQ multiplex PCR, the TCRdb table keeps only in-frame clones and is missing some. The sample lists about 37,000 clones, about 81% seen once, with less than 10% in the top ten. Rectal tissue came from one to two pinch biopsies taken at colonoscopy. The sequenced sample consisted of gut tissue. The receptor set was obtained from a boy between 10 and 17 years old with severe ulcerative colitis.

This sequence joins TRBV11-2 and TRBJ1-1, with 8 bases that match TRBD1. The V segment lost 6 bases and the J segment 10 bases; nucleotides outside the gene matches: 10. This CDR3 has 13 amino acids. Germline CDR1 and CDR2: SGHAT and FQNNGV. CDR3: CASRKTGALVAFF. The CDR3 coding sequence is TGTGCCAGCAGGAAGACAGGGGCCCTGGTAGCTTTCTTT.

The genes are TRBV2 and TRBJ2-2; a possible D gene is TRBD2 (7 bases). CDR1 and CDR2 (germline): SNHLY, FYNNEI. The CDR3 is made up of 15 amino acids. The V and J ends lost 7 bases and 6 bases respectively, with 18 bases between them. CDR3 nucleotides: TGTGCCAGCACCCGAGTGGGGGGGCCGGCCGGGGAGCTGTTTTTT. Protein: CASTRVGGPAGELFF.

The chain recombines TRBV5-1 with TRBJ1-1, with 10 bases matching TRBD1. There are 15 residues in the CDR3. Trimming cost V 3 bases and J 5 bases; bases outside gene matches: 7. The germline V gene encodes CDR1 SGHRS and CDR2 YFSETQ. CDR3 sequence (DNA): TGCGCCAGCAGCTACCGGGACAGGGGTTTTACTGAAGCTTTCTTT. Encoded protein: CASSYRDRGFTEAFF.

This chain links TRBV27 with TRBJ2-1, with D possibly matching TRBD2 (7 bases). V was cut by 7 bases and J by 10 bases, with 26 bases left in between. This CDR3 is built from 16 residues. Germline CDR1 reads MNHEY; CDR2 reads SMNVEV (reference sequence). The CDR3 protein is CASTDDARGGMEEQFF. The DNA for the CDR3 is TGTGCCAGCACCGATGACGCTAGGGGGGGGATGGAGGAGCAGTTCTTC.

The chain couples TRBV4-1 to TRBJ1-2, with no clear D. The CDR3 length is 15 residues. V lost 1 base and J 0 bases, leaving 9 bases between the germline ends. Germline V CDR1 and CDR2: MGHRA, YSYEKL. CDR3 nucleotide sequence: TGCGCCAGCAGCCAAGGGATCGCAGCTAACTATGGCTACACCTTC. Translation: CASSQGIAANYGYTF.

The chain carries TRBV6-5 and TRBJ1-4, with D uncertain. The germline gives CDR1 MNHEY, CDR2 SVGAGI. Trimming left V 6 bases short and J 4 bases short, with 12 bases between. The CDR3 contains 14 residues. CDR3 DNA sequence: TGTGCCAGCAGAGGAGGCGGACGTAATGAAAAACTGTTTTTT. It specifies CASRGGGRNEKLFF.

The chain is built from TRBV21-1 and TRBJ2-7; the table's D gene call, TRBD2, was not cross checked with the DNA. TRBV21-1 is a recognized pseudogene. The CDR3 has 17 residues. This chain's CDR3 is CASSKACGGASIAEQYF. CDR3 bases: TGTGCCAGCAGCAAAGCGTGTGGGGGGGCCAGCATAGCGGAGCAGTACTTC.

A few counts support this clone. V is TRBV9 and J is TRBJ2-7; D is perhaps TRBD1 (6 bases). The length of the CDR3 is 15 residues. Germline V gene lookup returns CDR1 SGDLS and CDR2 YYNGEE. The V end was cut by 0 bases, the J end by 6 bases, with 16 bases between. CDR3 residues: CASSVDDRINGEQYF. CDR3 bases: TGTGCCAGCAGCGTAGATGACAGGATAAACGGCGAGCAGTACTTC.

V usage is TRBV27 and J usage is TRBJ2-7; a possible D gene is TRBD2 (5 bases). The CDR3 contains 14 residues. Germline CDR1 MNHEY, CDR2 SMNVEV (reference sequence). The V end lost 4 bases, the J end lost 2 bases, and 12 bases lay between the germline ends. In DNA, the CDR3 is TGTGCCAGCAGTTCCGAGGGTACCCCCTACGAGCAGTACTTC. Translated, it gives CASSSEGTPYEQYF.

The chain employs TRBV7-9 and TRBJ1-4; 7 bases are a match to TRBD1. The CDR3 has 14 amino acids. V gave up 5 bases and J gave up 6 bases; unmatched junction bases: 6. The germline V gene encodes CDR1 SEHNR and CDR2 FQNEAQ (reference sequence). The CDR3 here is CASSRQGSDEKLFF. The CDR3 DNA sequence: TGTGCCAGCAGCCGACAGGGTAGTGATGAAAAACTGTTTTTT.

V and J are TRBV5-1 and TRBJ2-7; 7 nucleotides line up with TRBD1. Germline V gives CDR1 SGHRS, CDR2 YFSETQ. This CDR3 comprises 13 residues. V shed 4 bases, J shed 4 bases, and the junction held 5 bases outside the gene matches. CDR3 sequence reads: CASSRGQRYEQYF. CDR3 sequence (DNA): TGCGCCAGCAGCCGGGGACAGAGATACGAGCAGTACTTC.

The chain uses TRBV7-8 and TRBJ2-3; no clear D. The germline V gene has CDR1 SGHVS and CDR2 FQNEAQ. The length of the CDR3 is 13 residues. V gave up 5 bases and J gave up 4 bases, with 10 bases separating them. This CDR3 reads CASSPTTADTQYF. For the CDR3, the DNA is TGTGCCAGCAGCCCGACGACGGCAGATACGCAGTATTTT.

V usage is TRBV5-1 and J usage is TRBJ1-1; no reliable D call. The CDR3 is 16 amino acids. Germline V gives CDR1 SGHRS, CDR2 YFSETQ. Between the trimmed V and J ends, which lost 4 bases and 1 base, there was a span of 17 bases. In nucleotides, the CDR3 is TGCGCCAGCAGCCTGGGGAGAAGCGGGGAGAACACTGAAGCTTTCTTT. This translates into CASSLGRSGENTEAFF. The variable domain in full, with the rest retrieved from reference TRBV5-1 and TRBJ1-1, is KAGVTQTPRYLIKTRGQQVTLSCSPISGHRSVSWYQQTPGQGLQFLFEYFSETQRNKGNFPGRFSGRQFSNSRSEMNVSTLELGDSALYLCASSLGRSGENTEAFFGQGTRLTVV.

CDR3 in amino acids: CASSLGDSSYNQPQHF. The CDR3 region has the DNA TGTGCCAGCAGCTTAGGGGACAGTAGTTACAATCAGCCCCAGCATTTT. The J gene is TRBJ1-5, the V gene TRBV7-9; TRBD1 matches 7 bases. The V and J ends lost 1 base and 3 bases, in that order; junction bases with no gene match: 6. Looked up from germline, CDR1 is SEHNR and CDR2 is FQNEAQ (reference sequence). This CDR3 comprises 16 residues.

This clone has only a few counts. V usage is TRBV28 and J usage is TRBJ1-2; 10 bases are shared with TRBD1. From germline, CDR1 is MDHEN and CDR2 SYDVKM. The CDR3 runs to 16 residues. The ends lost 6 bases at V and 3 bases at J; junction bases unmatched: 10. DNA for the CDR3: TGTGCCAGCAGCCAAGGCGGACAGGGGGAGGACTATGGCTACACCTTC. Protein sequence: CASSQGGQGEDYGYTF.

The chain has TRBV15 and TRBJ2-3; no definite D call. This CDR3 contains 13 residues. Germline V gene lookup returns CDR1 LNHNV and CDR2 YYDKDF (reference sequence). V lost 3 bases and J lost 6, with 10 bases in between. This CDR3 reads CATSRGIVDTQYF. CDR3 nucleotides: TGTGCCACCAGCAGGGGGATAGTCGATACGCAGTATTTT.

This chain uses TRBV11-1 with TRBJ2-7, with TRBD2 matching over 7 bases. V shed 2 bases and J 0 bases; nucleotides not matched to a gene: 13. Germline CDR1 is SGHAT and CDR2 is FQDESV (reference sequence). CDR3 size: 18 residues. The CDR3 is CASSLSFGLAESSYEQYF. The CDR3 DNA reads TGTGCCAGCAGCTTAAGTTTTGGGCTAGCGGAAAGCTCCTACGAGCAGTACTTC.

In nucleotides, the CDR3 is TGTGCCAGCAGTTTAAATATGGGACAGGCAAACTATGGCTACACCTTC. Its protein is CASSLNMGQANYGYTF. The genes are TRBV28 and TRBJ1-2, with 8 bases lining up with TRBD1. Germline-derived CDR1 and CDR2 are MDHEN and SYDVKM. The CDR3 loop spans 16 amino acids. J gave up 2 bases and V 2 bases, and 7 bases lay outside the gene matches.

The chain joins TRBV19 to TRBJ2-2, with TRBD1 matching over 7 bases. V lost 6 bases to trimming and J lost 0 bases; unmatched junction nucleotides: 7. There are 16 residues in the CDR3. CDR1 is LNHDA and CDR2 is SQIVND in the germline V gene (reference sequence). CDR3 in amino acids: CASRPQGSSNTGELFF. For the CDR3, the DNA is TGTGCCAGTAGACCACAGGGGAGTTCGAACACCGGGGAGCTGTTTTTT.

The V call is TRBV6-1, the J call TRBJ1-2; 7 bases align to TRBD1. Germline CDR1 is MNHNS and CDR2 is SASEGT. CDR3 length equals 15 residues. J lost 2 bases, V lost 8 bases, and 11 bases had no gene match. CDR3 nucleotide sequence: TGTGCCAGCCTCGGGGTCGCAGGGGGGAACTATGGCTACACCTTC. Translation gives CASLGVAGGNYGYTF.